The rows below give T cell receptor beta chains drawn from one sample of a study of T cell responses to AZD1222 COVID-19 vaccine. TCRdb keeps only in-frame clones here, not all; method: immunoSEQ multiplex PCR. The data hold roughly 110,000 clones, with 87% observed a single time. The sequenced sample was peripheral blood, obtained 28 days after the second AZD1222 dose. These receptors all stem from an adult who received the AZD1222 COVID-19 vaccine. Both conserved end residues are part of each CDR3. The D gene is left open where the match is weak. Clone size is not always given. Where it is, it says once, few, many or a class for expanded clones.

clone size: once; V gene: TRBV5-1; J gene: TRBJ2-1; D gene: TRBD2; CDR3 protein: CASSLVAGGSYNEQFF; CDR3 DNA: TGCGCCAGCAGCTTGGTCGCGGGGGGTTCCTACAATGAGCAGTTCTTC
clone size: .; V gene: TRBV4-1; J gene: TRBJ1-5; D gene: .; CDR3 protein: CASSQDHGGDYSNQPQHF; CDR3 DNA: TGCGCCAGCAGCCAAGACCACGGGGGAGATTATAGCAATCAGCCCCAGCATTTT
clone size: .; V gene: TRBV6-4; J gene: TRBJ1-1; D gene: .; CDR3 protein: CASSVDMNTEAFF; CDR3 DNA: TGTGCCAGCAGTGTCGACATGAACACTGAAGCTTTCTTT
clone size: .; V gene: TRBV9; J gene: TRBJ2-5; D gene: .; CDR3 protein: CASSVGGGTQETQYF; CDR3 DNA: TGTGCCAGCAGCGTAGGGGGTGGGACCCAAGAGACCCAGTACTTC
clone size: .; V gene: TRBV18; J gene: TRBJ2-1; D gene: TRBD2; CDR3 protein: CASSPEKLAGSWDNEQFF; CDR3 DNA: TGTGCCAGCTCACCAGAAAAACTAGCGGGGTCCTGGGACAATGAGCAGTTCTTC
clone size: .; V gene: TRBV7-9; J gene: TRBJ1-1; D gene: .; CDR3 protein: CASSLVRDLGTEAFF; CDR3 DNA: TGTGCCAGCAGCTTAGTGAGGGACCTTGGAACTGAAGCTTTCTTT
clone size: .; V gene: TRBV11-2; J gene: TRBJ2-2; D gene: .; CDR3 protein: CASSLAFRRAGRSTGELFF; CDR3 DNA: .
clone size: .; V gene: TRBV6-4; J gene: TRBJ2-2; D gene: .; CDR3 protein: CASRGDSSNTGELFF; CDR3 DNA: TGTGCCAGCCGTGGTGACAGCTCGAACACCGGGGAGCTGTTTTTT
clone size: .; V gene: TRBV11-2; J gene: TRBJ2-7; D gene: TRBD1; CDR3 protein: CASSFGTGGEQYF; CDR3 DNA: TGTGCCAGCAGCTTCGGGACAGGAGGCGAGCAGTACTTC
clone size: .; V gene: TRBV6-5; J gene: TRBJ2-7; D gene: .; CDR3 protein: CASRREGDRYEQYF; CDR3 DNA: TGTGCCAGCAGGAGGGAGGGAGACAGGTACGAGCAGTACTTC
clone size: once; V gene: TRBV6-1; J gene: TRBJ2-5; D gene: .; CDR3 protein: CASSLARARGETQYF; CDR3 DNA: TGTGCCAGCAGCCTTGCGAGGGCCCGGGGAGAGACCCAGTACTTC